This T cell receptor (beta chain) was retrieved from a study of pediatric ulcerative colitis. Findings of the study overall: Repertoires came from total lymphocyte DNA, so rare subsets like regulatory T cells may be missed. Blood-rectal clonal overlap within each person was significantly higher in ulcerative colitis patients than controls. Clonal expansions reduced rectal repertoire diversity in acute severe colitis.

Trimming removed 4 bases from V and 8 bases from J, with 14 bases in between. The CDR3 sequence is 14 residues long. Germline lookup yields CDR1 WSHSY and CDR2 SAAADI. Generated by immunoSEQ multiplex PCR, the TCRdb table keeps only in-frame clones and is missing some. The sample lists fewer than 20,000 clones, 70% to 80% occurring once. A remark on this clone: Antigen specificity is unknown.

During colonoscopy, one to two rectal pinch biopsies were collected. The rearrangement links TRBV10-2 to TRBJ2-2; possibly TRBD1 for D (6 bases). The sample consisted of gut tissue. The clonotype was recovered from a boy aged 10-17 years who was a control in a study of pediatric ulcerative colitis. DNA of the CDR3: TGCGCCAGCAGTGTCTTGGGGGCGATGGGGGAGCTGTTTTTT. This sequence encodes CASSVLGAMGELFF.